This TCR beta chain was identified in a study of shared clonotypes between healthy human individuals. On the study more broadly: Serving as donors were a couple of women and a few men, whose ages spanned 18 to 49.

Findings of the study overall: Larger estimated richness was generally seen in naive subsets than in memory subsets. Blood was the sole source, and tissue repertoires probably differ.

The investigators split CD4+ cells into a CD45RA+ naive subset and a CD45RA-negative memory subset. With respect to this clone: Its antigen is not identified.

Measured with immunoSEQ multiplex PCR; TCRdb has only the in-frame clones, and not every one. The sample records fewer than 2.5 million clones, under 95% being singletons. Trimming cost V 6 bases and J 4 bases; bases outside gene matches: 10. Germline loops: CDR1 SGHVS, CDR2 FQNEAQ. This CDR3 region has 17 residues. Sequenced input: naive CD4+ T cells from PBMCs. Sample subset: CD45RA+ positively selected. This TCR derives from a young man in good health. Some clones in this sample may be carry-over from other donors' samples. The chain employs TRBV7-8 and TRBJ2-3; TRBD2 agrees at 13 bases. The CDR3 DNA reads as TGTGCCAGCAGTTCTGGACTAGCGGGAGTAGGGGCAGATACGCAGTATTTT. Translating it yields CASSSGLAGVGADTQYF.